The present entry profiles one T cell receptor (beta chain) with its context. The table lists this clonotype with many counts. Its antigen is currently not known. It has no much larger one-base neighbor in the sample; base qualities were not kept. The data belong to a study of T-cell memory formation after mild COVID-19 (dated by TCRdb to about 2021). Some background on the complete study: Most TCR sequence clusters were specific to one of the two donors. T-cell clones expanding and contracting after mild COVID-19 in two donors were tracked by longitudinal TCRalpha and TCRbeta repertoire sequencing. Two young, previously healthy adult volunteers made up the cohort, one male and one female. General findings and caveats noted by the study authors: The detection of some responding clones in pre-infection memory suggests that pre-existing cross-reactive memory T cells joined the SARS-CoV-2 response. Only two mild cases were covered in the study, and larger cohorts including severe cases with pre-infection samples were considered necessary. Contracting CD4+ clones were located mainly in the CM and EM memory subsets, whereas CD8+ clones were found to be enriched in EMRA. SARS-CoV-2 specificity was not confirmed for the second-wave clones peaking on day 37. Clones contracting from day 15 to 85 had balanced CD4/CD8 phenotypes, while a second wave expanding from day 15 to 37 was biased towards CD4+.

Sequenced on an Illumina NovaSeq 6000. Using 5'RACE with constant-segment primers, TCRalpha and TCRbeta cDNA libraries were constructed, with sample barcodes and unique molecular identifiers added in the process. Trizol reagent was used to extract RNA from every sample. Library amplification was performed in two PCR steps, and a second sample barcode and Illumina TruSeq adapters were introduced in the second step. Sequencing of libraries was performed on an Illumina NovaSeq with 2 x 150 bp paired-end reads. In the paper's pipeline: Reads were demultiplexed and collapsed into UMI-guided consensus sequences with migec v1.2.7. With mixcr v2.1.11, UMI consensuses were aligned to TRA and TRB V and J templates and assembled into clonotypes. A clonotype was counted as expanded or contracted only when both edgeR and NoisET called the clonotype significant, with the noise models trained on biological replicates. For edgeR calls, a false discovery rate-adjusted p below 0.01 and a log2 fold-change threshold of 1 were applied. As an exploratory analysis of dynamics, max-normalized trajectories of the 1000 most abundant clonotypes were examined by PCA with hierarchical clustering. Separately sequenced CD4+ and CD8+ repertoires were used to assign a CD4 or CD8 phenotype to each responding clone. In TCRdb, the public reads were trimmed at Q25 with fastp and aligned with MiXCR, with productive beta chains retained. CDR3 protein duplicates are merged, each entry listing the most common genes and DNA. The V and J calls, along with clone size, are taken from TCRdb and not from the paper's own processing. In all, the sample holds 140,000 or so distinct CDR3 sequences, and roughly a fifth of those were seen once. The ten most abundant clones make up approximately 2% of the sample.

Ficoll-Paque density gradient centrifugation was used to isolate PBMCs. CDR1 and CDR2 were assigned from the germline V gene as MGHRA and YSYEKL. From V the trimming removes 4 bases and from J it removes 5 bases, while the gene matches leave 2 bases of the junction unaccounted for. The CDR3 sequence holds 15 residues, the cysteine and phenylalanine included. Of the read, only the CDR3 DNA is kept; its 45 bases are in frame from base 1. The sequencing sample was made of PBMCs or a T cell subset sorted from them (not recorded which). The sequence derives from an adult woman who had mild COVID-19 (a few samples of this study predate the infection). The sample titles of this study are shuffled in the database, so cell type and time point are left out; the donor was told from shared clones. The rearrangement joined TRBV4-1 to TRBJ2-2; 12 middle bases align to TRBD2. CDR3 loop: CASSPGTSGTGELFF. In nucleotides, the sequence is TGCGCCAGCAGCCCTGGGACTAGCGGGACCGGGGAGCTGTTTTTT.